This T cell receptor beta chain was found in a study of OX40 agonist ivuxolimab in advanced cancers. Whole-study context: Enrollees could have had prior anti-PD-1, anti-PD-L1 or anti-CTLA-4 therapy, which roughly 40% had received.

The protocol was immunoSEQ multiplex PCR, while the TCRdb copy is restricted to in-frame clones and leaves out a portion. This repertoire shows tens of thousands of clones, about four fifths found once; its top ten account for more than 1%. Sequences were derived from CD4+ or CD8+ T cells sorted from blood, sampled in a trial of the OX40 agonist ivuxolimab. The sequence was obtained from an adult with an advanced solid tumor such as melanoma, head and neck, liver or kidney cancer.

CDR3 protein: CASSPNGNGPGELFF. The DNA for the CDR3 is TGTGCCAGCTCACCAAATGGAAATGGGCCCGGGGAGCTGTTTTTT. This chain uses TRBV18 with TRBJ2-2; D ambiguous. Germline V gives CDR1 KGHSH, CDR2 LQKENI. This CDR3 region has 15 residues. Trimming stripped 2 bases from V and 6 bases from J, with 13 bases between.